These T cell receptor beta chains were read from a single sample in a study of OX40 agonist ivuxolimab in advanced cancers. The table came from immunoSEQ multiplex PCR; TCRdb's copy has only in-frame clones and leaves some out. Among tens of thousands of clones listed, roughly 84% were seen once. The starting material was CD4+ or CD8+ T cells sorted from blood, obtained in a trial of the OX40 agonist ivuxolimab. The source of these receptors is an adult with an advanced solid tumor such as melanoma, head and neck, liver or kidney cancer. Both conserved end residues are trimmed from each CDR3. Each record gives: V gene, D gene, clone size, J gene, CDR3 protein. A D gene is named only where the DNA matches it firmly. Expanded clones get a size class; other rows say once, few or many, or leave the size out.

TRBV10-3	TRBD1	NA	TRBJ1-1	AISESGTENTEAF
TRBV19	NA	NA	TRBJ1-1	ASSIERDWNTEAF
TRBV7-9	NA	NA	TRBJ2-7	ASSWIRGTSYEQY
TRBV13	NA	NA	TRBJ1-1	ASSLNGGTEAF
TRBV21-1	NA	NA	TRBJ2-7	ASSSGDSYEQY
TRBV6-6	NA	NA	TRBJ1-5	ASSYQTPSGAQH
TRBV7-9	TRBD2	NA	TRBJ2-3	ASRSGSADTQY
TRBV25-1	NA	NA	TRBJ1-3	ASSEYNGAGTANTIY
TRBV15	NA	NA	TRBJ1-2	ATSRASSAESYAYGYT
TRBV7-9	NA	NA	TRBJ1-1	ASSWGGEAF
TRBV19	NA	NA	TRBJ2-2	ASSIVGTPNTGELF
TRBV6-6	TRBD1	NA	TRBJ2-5	ASSYPQGYEETQY
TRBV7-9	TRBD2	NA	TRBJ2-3	ASSPRTSGRPPPQY
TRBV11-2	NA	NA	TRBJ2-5	ASSLEYRGQETQY
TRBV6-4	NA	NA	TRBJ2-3	ASSEHRGYTDTQY
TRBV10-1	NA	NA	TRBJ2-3	ASSLSSPSTDTQY
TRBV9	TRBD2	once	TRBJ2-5	ASSVASGPQETQY
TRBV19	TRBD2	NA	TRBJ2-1	ASSILGLAGMVNNEQF
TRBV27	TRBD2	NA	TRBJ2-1	ASSLLSGRAGNEQF
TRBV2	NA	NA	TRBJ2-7	ASSDGPWTEQY
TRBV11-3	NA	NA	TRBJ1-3	ASSEDGNTIY
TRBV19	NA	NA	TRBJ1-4	ASSMTSVGSEKLF
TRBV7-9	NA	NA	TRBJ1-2	ASSPMTAGEGGYT
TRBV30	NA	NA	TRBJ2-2	AWSDWGLNTGELF
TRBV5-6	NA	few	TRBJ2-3	ASSLVAIPDTQY
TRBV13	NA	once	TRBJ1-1	ASSLAAQGEAF
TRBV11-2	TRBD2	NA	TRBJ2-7	ASSFHPGGSAYEQY
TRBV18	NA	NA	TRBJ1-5	ASSQTENQPQH
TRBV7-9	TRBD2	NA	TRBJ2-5	ASSSRTRGETQY
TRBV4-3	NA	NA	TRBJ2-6	ASSPGQLRSGANVLT
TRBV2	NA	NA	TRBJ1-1	ASRRVGLGNTEAF
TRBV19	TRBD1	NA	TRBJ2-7	ASSIPRQGYREQY
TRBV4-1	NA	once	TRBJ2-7	ASSPLSKGYEQY
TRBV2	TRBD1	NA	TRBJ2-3	ASRADRGEGDTQY
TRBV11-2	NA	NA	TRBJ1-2	ASSLWRRGRIYGYT
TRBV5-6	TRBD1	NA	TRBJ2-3	ASRQATGGMTDTQY
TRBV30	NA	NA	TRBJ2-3	AWSVSPAGFGADTQY
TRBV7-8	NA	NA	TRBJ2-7	ASSYDYEQY
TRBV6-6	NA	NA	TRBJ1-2	ASSWNYGYT
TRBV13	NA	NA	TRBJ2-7	ASSQPGGLEQY
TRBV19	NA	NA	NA	ASSIQGTYEQY
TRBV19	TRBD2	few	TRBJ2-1	ASSTLGGRGNEQF
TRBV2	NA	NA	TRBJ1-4	ASSSAHYEKLF
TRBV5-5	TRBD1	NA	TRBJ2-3	ASSQGQGGQGTDTQY
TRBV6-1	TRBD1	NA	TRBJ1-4	ASSDPGQGGEGEKLF
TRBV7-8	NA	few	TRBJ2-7	ASSHRANAYEQY
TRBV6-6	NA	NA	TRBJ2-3	ASSFRTDTQY
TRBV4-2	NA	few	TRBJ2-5	ASSFGEGPETQY
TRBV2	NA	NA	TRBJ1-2	ASSEGPGAGGYT
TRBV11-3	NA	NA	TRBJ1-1	ASSLETAEAF